This T cell receptor beta chain came from a study of T cell responses to AZD1222 COVID-19 vaccine. Study-level findings and limits: Reportedly, close to half of spike-specific TCRs are directed against unmutated variant regions. There were vaccine-associated CD4 TCRs across spike, dominant at 160-218 and 743-854. The sample set comprised mostly white British donors with more females, and clonal diversity was possibly underestimated.

Some clones are missing from TCRdb's copy, which holds only in-frame ones; the method was immunoSEQ multiplex PCR. The data show 130,000 to 150,000 clones, with around 90% seen just once and under 5.5% held by the top ten. Concerning this clone: The target antigen is unknown.

Sequenced material: peripheral blood, taken 28 days after the second dose of the MenACWY control vaccine. The receptor was derived from an adult who received the MenACWY meningococcal vaccine as a control.

Here the CDR3 DNA reads TGTGCCAGCAGCTACGGACAGCACCAAGAGACCCAGTACTTC. This gives the protein CASSYGQHQETQYF. V and J are TRBV7-9 and TRBJ2-5; D is possibly TRBD1 (6 bases). Per germline, CDR1 SEHNR and CDR2 FQNEAQ (reference sequence). Trimming pared 4 bases from V and 0 bases from J, leaving 9 bases between. The CDR3 runs to 14 residues. Together with reference TRBV7-9 and TRBJ2-5, the CDR3 gives the full variable domain: DTGVSQNPRHKITKRGQNVTFRCDPISEHNRLYWYRQTLGQGPEFLTYFQNEAQLEKSRLLSDRFSAERPKGSFSTLEIQRTEQGDSAMYLCASSYGQHQETQYFGPGTRLLVL.